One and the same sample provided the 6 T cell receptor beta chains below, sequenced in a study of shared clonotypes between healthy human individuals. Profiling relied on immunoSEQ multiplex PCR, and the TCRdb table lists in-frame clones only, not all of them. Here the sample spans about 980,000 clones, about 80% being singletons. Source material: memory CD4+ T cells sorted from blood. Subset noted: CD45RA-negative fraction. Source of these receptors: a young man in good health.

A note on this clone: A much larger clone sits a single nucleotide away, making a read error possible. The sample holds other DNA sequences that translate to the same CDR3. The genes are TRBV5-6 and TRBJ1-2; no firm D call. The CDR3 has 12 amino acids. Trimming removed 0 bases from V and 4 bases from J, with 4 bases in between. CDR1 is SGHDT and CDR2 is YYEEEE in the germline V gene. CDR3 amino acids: CASSLAGYGYTF. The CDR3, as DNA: TGTGCCAGCAGCTTGGCTGGCTATGGCTACACCTTC.

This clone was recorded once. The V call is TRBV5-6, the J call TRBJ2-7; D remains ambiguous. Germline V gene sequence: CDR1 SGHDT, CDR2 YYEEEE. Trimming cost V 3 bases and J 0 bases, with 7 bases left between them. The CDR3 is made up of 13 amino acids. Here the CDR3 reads CASSSVSSYEQYF. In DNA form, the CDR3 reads TGTGCCAGCAGCTCGGTTAGCTCCTACGAGCAGTACTTC.

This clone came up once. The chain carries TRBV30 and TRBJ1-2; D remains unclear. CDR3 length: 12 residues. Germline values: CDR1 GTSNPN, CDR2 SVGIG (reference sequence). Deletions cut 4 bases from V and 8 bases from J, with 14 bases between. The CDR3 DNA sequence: TGTGCCTGGATAGGGCGATGGCAGGGCTACACCTTC. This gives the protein CAWIGRWQGYTF. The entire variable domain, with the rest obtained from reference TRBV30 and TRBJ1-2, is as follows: SQTIHQWPATLVQPVGSPLSLECTVEGTSNPNLYWYRQAAGRGLQLLFYSVGIGQISSEVPQNLSASRPQDRQFILSSKKLLLSDSGFYLCAWIGRWQGYTFGSGTRLTVV.

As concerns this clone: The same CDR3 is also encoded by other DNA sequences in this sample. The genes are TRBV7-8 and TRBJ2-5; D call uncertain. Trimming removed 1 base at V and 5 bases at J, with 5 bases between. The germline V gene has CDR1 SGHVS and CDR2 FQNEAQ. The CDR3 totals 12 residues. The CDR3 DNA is TGTGCCAGCAGCTTAGTTGGTGAGACCCAGTACTTC. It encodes CASSLVGETQYF. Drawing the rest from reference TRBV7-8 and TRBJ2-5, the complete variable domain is GAGVSQSPRYKVAKRGQDVALRCDPISGHVSLFWYQQALGQGPEFLTYFQNEAQLDKSGLPSDRFFAERPEGSVSTLKIQRTQQEDSAVYLCASSLVGETQYFGPGTRLLVL.

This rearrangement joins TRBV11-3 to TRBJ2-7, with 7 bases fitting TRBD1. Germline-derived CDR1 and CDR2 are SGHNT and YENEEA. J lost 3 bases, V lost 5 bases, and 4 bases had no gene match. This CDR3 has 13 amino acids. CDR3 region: CASSAQGVYEQYF. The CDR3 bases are TGTGCCAGCAGCGCCCAGGGGGTCTACGAGCAGTACTTC.

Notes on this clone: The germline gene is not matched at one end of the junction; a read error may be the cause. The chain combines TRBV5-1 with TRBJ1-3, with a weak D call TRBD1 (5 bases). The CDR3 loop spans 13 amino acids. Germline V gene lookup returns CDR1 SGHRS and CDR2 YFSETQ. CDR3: CASSGTSGHNYQF. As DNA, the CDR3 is TGCGCCAGCAGCGGAACTTCGGGGCACAATTACCAATTT. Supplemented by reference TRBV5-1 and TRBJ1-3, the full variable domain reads KAGVTQTPRYLIKTRGQQVTLSCSPISGHRSVSWYQQTPGQGLQFLFEYFSETQRNKGNFPGRFSGRQFSNSRSEMNVSTLELGDSALYLCASSGTSGHNYQFGEGSWLTVV.